Described below is a single T cell receptor beta chain sequence and its context. This clone has more than one count but fewer than ten. Its antigen target is currently unknown. The sample holds no much larger clone one base away, and base qualities are not on file. Reading the label with the study, this specimen's time point is: baseline, week 1 (first vaccination visit). This specimen's treatment or condition label, interpreted: pre-vaccination baseline after standard-of-care therapy. The donors had newly diagnosed IDH1-mutant astrocytomas of WHO grade 3 or 4 that showed loss of nuclear ATRX. The samples were drawn from NOA16, a multicentre, single-arm, open-label phase I trial in Germany that tested a mutant IDH1 peptide vaccine in humans for the first time. Visit V03 blood draws served as the baseline sample for immunogenicity testing. Genomic DNA for TCRB sequencing was isolated from EDTA blood with the DNeasy Blood and Tissue Kit.

The data were taken from a study of a mutant IDH1 vaccine in newly diagnosed glioma (dated by TCRdb to about 2021). Context from the whole study: Of the roughly 30 treated patients, around 62% were male and 37.5% were female, and a mean age of approximately 40 years was recorded. For exploratory analyses, about two dozen treated patients had longitudinal TCRB deep sequencing done wherever samples were available. Prior to enrollment, patients had been given standard therapy consisting of radiotherapy alone, temozolomide alone, or radiochemotherapy with temozolomide, with the combination given to most patients. Peripheral blood was drawn at six visits: V03 (baseline), V05, V07, V10, V12 and V13. The investigation overall reported the following: Immune responses induced by the vaccine were seen in 90% to 95% of patients across multiple MHC alleles. Availability determined which PBMC samples were chosen for TCRB deep sequencing. The authors noted that analyses of patient blood samples could not be reproduced because of sample limitations. Pseudoprogression appeared unrelated to alterations in the top peripheral T cell clonotypes detected by TCRB sequencing.

The CDR1 and CDR2 encoded by the germline V gene are ENHRY and SYGVKD. V is shortened by 2 bases, J by 4 bases, and the region joining them spans 3 bases. The CDR3 runs 12 amino acids, cysteine and phenylalanine included. CDR3 DNA only is kept here, 36 bases in frame from base 1. The library was made by the immunoSEQ multiplex PCR assay. Rearranged TCR beta chain sequences were amplified with the hsTCRB Kit following the manufacturer's protocol. An Illumina MiSeq was used to sequence the TCRB libraries. The paper's processing steps were these. The proprietary platform of the kit vendor was used for demultiplexing, trimming and gene mapping. TCRdb retrieved this table from immuneACCESS and kept in-frame rearrangements only. Not all clones are present; in checked studies, unresolved V genes account for under half, and no reason is known for the remainder. V and J calls and clone size are given by that table; D and trimming were obtained from the DNA. A total of around 89,000 clones appear in this sample, about 83% of them only once. Together, the top ten hold roughly 6.8% of the sample.

The chain uses TRBV10-3 and TRBJ1-3; no D segment can be confidently identified. Here the sequenced sample was PBMCs, taken from a glioma patient treated with radiotherapy, temozolomide or both. The sequence was obtained from a woman aged 50 to 65 with glioma. The sequenced DNA is TGTGCCATCAGTGAGGGAGGAAACACCATATATTTT. Its translation reads: CAISEGGNTIYF.